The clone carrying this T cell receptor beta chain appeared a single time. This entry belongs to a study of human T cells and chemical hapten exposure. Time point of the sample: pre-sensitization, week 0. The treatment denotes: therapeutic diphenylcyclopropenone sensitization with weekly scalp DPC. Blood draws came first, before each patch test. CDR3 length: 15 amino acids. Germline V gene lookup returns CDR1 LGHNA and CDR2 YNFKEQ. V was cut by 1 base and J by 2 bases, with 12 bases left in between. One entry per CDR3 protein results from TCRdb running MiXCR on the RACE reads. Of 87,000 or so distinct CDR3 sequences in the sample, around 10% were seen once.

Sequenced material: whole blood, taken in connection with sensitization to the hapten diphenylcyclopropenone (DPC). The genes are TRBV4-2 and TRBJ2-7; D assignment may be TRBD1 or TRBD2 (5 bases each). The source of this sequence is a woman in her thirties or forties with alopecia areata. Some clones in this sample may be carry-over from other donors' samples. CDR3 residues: CASSQGDGPTYEQYF. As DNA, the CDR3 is TGTGCCAGCAGCCAAGGGGACGGTCCAACCTACGAGCAGTACTTC.